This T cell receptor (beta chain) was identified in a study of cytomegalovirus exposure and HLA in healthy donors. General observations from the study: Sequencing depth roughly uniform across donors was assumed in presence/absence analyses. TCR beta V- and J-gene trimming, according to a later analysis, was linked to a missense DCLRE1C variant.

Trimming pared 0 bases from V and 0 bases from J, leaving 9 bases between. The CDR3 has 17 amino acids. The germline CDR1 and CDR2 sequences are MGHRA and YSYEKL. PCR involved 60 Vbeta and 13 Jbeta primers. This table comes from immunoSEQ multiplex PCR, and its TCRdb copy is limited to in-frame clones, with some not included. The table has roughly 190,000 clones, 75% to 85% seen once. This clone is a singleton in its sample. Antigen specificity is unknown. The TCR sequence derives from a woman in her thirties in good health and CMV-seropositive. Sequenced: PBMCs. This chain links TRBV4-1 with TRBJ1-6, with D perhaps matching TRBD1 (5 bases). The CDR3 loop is CASSQDRGSSYNSPLHF. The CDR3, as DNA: TGCGCCAGCAGCCAAGATAGGGGCAGCTCCTATAATTCACCCCTCCACTTT.